A selection of T cell receptor beta chains follows, all from one sample in a study of T-cell reconstitution after alpha-beta-depleted transplantation in children. In TCRdb, the PCR reads were re-called with MiXCR into one record per CDR3 protein. This repertoire shows about 610,000 distinct CDR3 sequences, more than 9% found once; its top ten account for less than 5%. The input for sequencing was PBMCs from the stem cell graft donor, taken from the stem cell graft. These receptors all stem from a human donor who donated a stem cell graft to a child with acute myeloid leukemia. CDR3s include the opening cysteine and the closing phenylalanine or tryptophan. The order of the fields is V gene, clone size, CDR3 protein. The listing skips clone size in some rows; elsewhere it reads once, few, many or a size class.

V gene: TRBV7-4; clone size: NA; CDR3 protein: CASSLGLAILSEQYF
V gene: TRBV12-3/TRBV12-4; clone size: NA; CDR3 protein: CASSLGQGGNSPLHF
V gene: TRBV12-3/TRBV12-4; clone size: many; CDR3 protein: CASSFPLYEQYF
V gene: TRBV5-1; clone size: NA; CDR3 protein: CASSSQVPSTDTQYF
V gene: TRBV7-9; clone size: many; CDR3 protein: CASSQGAQPQHF
V gene: TRBV5-4; clone size: NA; CDR3 protein: CASSLPLAGTSTDTQYF
V gene: TRBV15; clone size: NA; CDR3 protein: CATSRDLGGQETQYF
V gene: TRBV20-1; clone size: few; CDR3 protein: CSARTSGRAREQFF
V gene: TRBV29-1; clone size: many; CDR3 protein: CSTEGRLAYNEQFF
V gene: TRBV20-1; clone size: many; CDR3 protein: CSARGQGVERYSNQPQHF
V gene: TRBV20-1; clone size: NA; CDR3 protein: CSARAGQGARETQYF
V gene: TRBV7-2; clone size: many; CDR3 protein: CASSRRLASDTQYF
V gene: TRBV7-2; clone size: few; CDR3 protein: CASSLRAGAKNIQYF
V gene: TRBV27; clone size: few; CDR3 protein: CASSGTGGSPLHF
V gene: TRBV20-1; clone size: few; CDR3 protein: CSARDQYRGNQPQHF
V gene: TRBV7-2; clone size: few; CDR3 protein: CASSNPRGSNYNSPLHF
V gene: TRBV7-3; clone size: few; CDR3 protein: CASSPRENYEQFF
V gene: TRBV6-2/TRBV6-3; clone size: NA; CDR3 protein: CASTQGVPRRFYEQYF
V gene: TRBV20-1; clone size: many; CDR3 protein: CSARPVAGTEAFF
V gene: TRBV7-8; clone size: many; CDR3 protein: CATRGGTEAFF
V gene: TRBV4-2; clone size: NA; CDR3 protein: CASSQDGRLAGGSDTQYF
V gene: TRBV7-9; clone size: few; CDR3 protein: CASSAMRNEQFF
V gene: TRBV12-3/TRBV12-4; clone size: many; CDR3 protein: CASSGTGGTYEQYF
V gene: TRBV20-1; clone size: NA; CDR3 protein: CSAPPSGNQDNEQFF
V gene: TRBV11-1; clone size: NA; CDR3 protein: CASSDTSKSAGGIDEQYF
V gene: TRBV7-3; clone size: many; CDR3 protein: CASSSLGGYNEQFF
V gene: TRBV29-1; clone size: many; CDR3 protein: CSVEILGMSGRNNEQFF
V gene: TRBV5-1; clone size: NA; CDR3 protein: CASTQDSSSYGYTF
V gene: TRBV4-2; clone size: few; CDR3 protein: CASSQEGLAGVQETQYF
V gene: TRBV5-1; clone size: once; CDR3 protein: CASSSEGRENTGELFF
V gene: TRBV2; clone size: few; CDR3 protein: CASSVGRPNTGELFF
V gene: TRBV7-8; clone size: few; CDR3 protein: CASSLALGQGGQPQHF
V gene: TRBV28; clone size: NA; CDR3 protein: CASSTQTPWAFF
V gene: TRBV30; clone size: few; CDR3 protein: CAWRVGRGDNEQFF
V gene: TRBV9; clone size: NA; CDR3 protein: CASSVGGGIQETQYF
V gene: TRBV3-1; clone size: NA; CDR3 protein: CASTLGQGAEAFF
V gene: TRBV7-9; clone size: many; CDR3 protein: CASLKSSGNEQYF
V gene: TRBV7-2; clone size: NA; CDR3 protein: CASSSVGGGEQYF
V gene: TRBV11-2; clone size: NA; CDR3 protein: CASSLDRDVGFEQFF
V gene: TRBV29-1; clone size: NA; CDR3 protein: CSVELANDGNEQFF
V gene: TRBV27; clone size: NA; CDR3 protein: CASSPPGQGIRSNTGELFF
V gene: TRBV6-5; clone size: few; CDR3 protein: CASSYVLGPKQETQYF
V gene: TRBV13; clone size: once; CDR3 protein: CASGIQGAVGELFF
V gene: TRBV28; clone size: NA; CDR3 protein: CASSFAGGVPGTQYF
V gene: TRBV6-5; clone size: many; CDR3 protein: CASSLLPGAITDTQYF
V gene: TRBV12-3/TRBV12-4; clone size: many; CDR3 protein: CASSLKNGGELFF
V gene: TRBV20-1; clone size: NA; CDR3 protein: CSAAGGPSGEQYF
V gene: TRBV14; clone size: NA; CDR3 protein: CASSQDVQGYGYTF
V gene: TRBV24-1; clone size: many; CDR3 protein: CATEDRQTSSYNEQFF
V gene: TRBV18; clone size: few; CDR3 protein: CASSRQGSHGANVLTF
V gene: TRBV7-2; clone size: few; CDR3 protein: CASTTLTGGGSYEQYF
V gene: TRBV5-1; clone size: few; CDR3 protein: CASSLESGDSSYEQYF
V gene: TRBV12-3/TRBV12-4; clone size: NA; CDR3 protein: CASSSGLALQETQYF